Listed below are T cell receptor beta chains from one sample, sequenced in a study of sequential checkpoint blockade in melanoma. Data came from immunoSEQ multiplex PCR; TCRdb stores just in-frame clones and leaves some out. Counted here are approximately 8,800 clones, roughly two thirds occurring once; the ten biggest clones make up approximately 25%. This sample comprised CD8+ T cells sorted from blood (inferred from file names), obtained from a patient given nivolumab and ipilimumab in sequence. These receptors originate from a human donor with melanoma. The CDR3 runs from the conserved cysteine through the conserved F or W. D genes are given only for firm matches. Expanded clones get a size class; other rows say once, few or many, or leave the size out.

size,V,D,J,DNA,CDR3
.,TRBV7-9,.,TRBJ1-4,TGTGCCAGCAGCTTCCCCCCACAGGGTGATGAAAAACTGTTTTTT,CASSFPPQGDEKLFF
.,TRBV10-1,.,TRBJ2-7,TGCGCCAGCATGGGTGCCGGGGACGAGCAGTACTTC,CASMGAGDEQYF
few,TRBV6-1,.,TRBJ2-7,TGTGCCAGCAGTGAGGGGCAGACTGGGGCCCTCTACGAGCAGTACTTC,CASSEGQTGALYEQYF
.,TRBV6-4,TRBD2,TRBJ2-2,TGTGCCAGCAGCCCCGGGACTAGAGAGACCGGGGAGCTGTTTTTT,CASSPGTRETGELFF
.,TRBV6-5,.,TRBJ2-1,TGTGCCAGCAGTCTCGGGGGTTATGCCTACAATGAGCAGTTCTTC,CASSLGGYAYNEQFF
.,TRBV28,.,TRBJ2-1,TGTGCCAGCAGTTTAAAATGGGGGCACAATGAGCAGTTCTTC,CASSLKWGHNEQFF
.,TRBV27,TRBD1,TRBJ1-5,TGTGCCAGCAGTGTAATGACAGGGGTCAATCAGCCCCAGCATTTT,CASSVMTGVNQPQHF
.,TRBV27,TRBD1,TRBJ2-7,TGTGCCAGCAGTTTGGGACAGGGGCTCTACGAGCAGTACTTC,CASSLGQGLYEQYF
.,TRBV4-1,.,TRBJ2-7,TGCGCCAGCAGCCAAGAAACGGGTTATGAGCAGTACTTC,CASSQETGYEQYF
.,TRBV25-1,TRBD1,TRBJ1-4,TGTGCCAGTTTGGGGACAGGGAACGAAAAACTGTTTTTT,CASLGTGNEKLFF
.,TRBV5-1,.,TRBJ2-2,TGCGCCAGCAGCTCCGGACAGGGAGGGGCCCCCGGGGAGCTGTTTTTT,CASSSGQGGAPGELFF
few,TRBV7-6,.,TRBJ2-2,TGTGCCAGCAGCTATAATCTGGGGGCTTATGGAAACACCGGGGAGCTGTTTTTT,CASSYNLGAYGNTGELFF
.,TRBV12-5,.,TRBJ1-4,TGTGCTAGTGGTTTGGCGGTTACTGCAACTAATGAAAAACTGTTTTTT,CASGLAVTATNEKLFF
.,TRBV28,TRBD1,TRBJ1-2,TGTGCCAGCAGCCCCGGGACAGGGGTTCCCTATGGCTACACCTTC,CASSPGTGVPYGYTF
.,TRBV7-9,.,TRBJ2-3,TGTGCCAGCAGCTTAGATTCAGGCACAGATACGCAGTATTTT,CASSLDSGTDTQYF
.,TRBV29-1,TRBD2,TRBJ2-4,TGCAGCGTCGGGACTAGCGGGAGAGTTGACAAAAACATTCAGTACTTC,CSVGTSGRVDKNIQYF
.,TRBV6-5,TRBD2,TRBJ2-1,TGTGCCAGCAGTCCCGGGACTAGCCAGGACGAGCAGTTCTTC,CASSPGTSQDEQFF
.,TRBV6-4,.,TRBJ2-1,TGTGCCAGCAGTGACGTTGGGGCAGGACACAATGAGCAGTTCTTC,CASSDVGAGHNEQFF
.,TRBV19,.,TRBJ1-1,TGTGCCAGTAGCGCAGGTTTGAACACTGAAGCTTTCTTT,CASSAGLNTEAFF
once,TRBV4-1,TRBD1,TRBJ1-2,TGCGCCAGCAGCCAAGTGGGACAGCTTTATGGCTACACCTTC,CASSQVGQLYGYTF
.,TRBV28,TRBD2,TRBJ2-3,TGTGCCAGCAGTTTAGCGGGAGGCTATACGCAGTATTTT,CASSLAGGYTQYF
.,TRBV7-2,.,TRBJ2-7,TGTGCCAGCAGCTTGTTTATCCTTGACGAGCAGTACTTC,CASSLFILDEQYF
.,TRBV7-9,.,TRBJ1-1,TGTGCCAGCAGCTTAGAGGGAGGTGACACTGAAGCTTTCTTT,CASSLEGGDTEAFF
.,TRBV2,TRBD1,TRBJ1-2,TGTGCCAGCAGTCCCGGGACAGACTATGGCTACACCTTC,CASSPGTDYGYTF